These 23 T cell receptor beta chains were sequenced from one sample in a study of CD8 T cells in Susac syndrome. Roughly 0.45 to 1 ug RNA was reverse transcribed with random hexamers. Using its own MiXCR run on the immunoSEQ multiplex PCR reads, TCRdb lists one record per CDR3 protein. The sample carries about 80,000 distinct CDR3 sequences, roughly 95% recorded once. Material: CD8+ T cells from PBMCs. These receptors all stem from a human donor with Susac syndrome.

The V call is TRBV13, the J call TRBJ2-5; D remains unclear. Trimming took off 2 bases at V and 5 bases at J, with 15 bases between the two ends. The germline V gene has CDR1 PRHDT and CDR2 FYEKMQ (reference sequence). CDR3 length: 15 residues. The CDR3 nucleotides are TGTGCCAGCAGCTTACGGCAGCCTAAGGTGGAGACCCAGTACTTC. It translates to CASSLRQPKVETQYF.

This clonotype showed up just once. V is TRBV5-6 and J is TRBJ2-6; no firm D call. Germline lookup yields CDR1 SGHDT and CDR2 YYEEEE. The CDR3 has 15 residues. V dropped 5 bases and J dropped 2 bases, with 11 bases sitting between them. This CDR3 reads CASRSVGAGANVLTF. The CDR3 DNA reads TGTGCCAGCAGATCCGTTGGGGCTGGGGCCAACGTCCTGACTTTC.

V usage is TRBV7-2 and J usage is TRBJ1-3; the D is unclear. Germline V CDR1 and CDR2: SGHTA, FQGNSA. Trimming took off 5 bases at V and 0 bases at J, with 11 bases between the two ends. The CDR3 loop spans 15 amino acids. The CDR3 region has the DNA TGTGCCAGCAGCCCCGTAACGACCTCTGGAAACACCATATATTTT. Translated, it gives CASSPVTTSGNTIYF.

This clonotype is a singleton in its sample. The rearrangement uses TRBV4-3 and TRBJ2-6; D gene ambiguous. The CDR3 loop spans 16 amino acids. V dropped 0 bases and J dropped 0 bases, with 6 bases sitting between them. Per germline, CDR1 LGHNA and CDR2 YSLEER. The CDR3 sequence: CASSQDLTSGANVLTF. The CDR3 DNA reads TGCGCCAGCAGCCAAGATCTGACCTCTGGGGCCAACGTCCTGACTTTC.

CDR3 amino acids: CSVGGTILYNEQFF. Here the CDR3 DNA reads TGCAGCGTTGGGGGGACAATTCTCTACAATGAGCAGTTCTTC. The chain recombines TRBV29-1 with TRBJ2-1; the D gene is possibly TRBD1 (6 bases). The ends were cut back, 4 bases at V and 3 bases at J, with 13 bases in the middle. This CDR3 has 14 amino acids. Germline assignment: CDR1 SQVTM and CDR2 ANQGSEA.

This chain joins TRBV6-2 or TRBV6-3 and TRBJ2-7; D gene unclear. Germline CDR1 MNHEY, CDR2 SVGEGT. The CDR3 is 13 amino acids. Deletions cut 6 bases from V and 4 bases from J, with 13 bases between. CDR3 DNA sequence: TGTGCCAGCAGCCCACGGGCCCTTTACGAGCAGTACTTC. Protein: CASSPRALYEQYF.

The CDR3 loop reads CASSTRLGTDTQYF. The CDR3 DNA reads TGTGCCAGCAGCACAAGACTGGGAACGGATACGCAGTATTTT. The gene calls are TRBV25-1 and TRBJ2-3; D remains ambiguous. Per germline, CDR1 MGHDK and CDR2 SYGVNS. Deletions cut 6 bases from V and 6 bases from J, with 16 bases between. The CDR3 extends over 14 amino acids.

The chain links TRBV29-1 to TRBJ2-3; TRBD2 aligns across 11 bases. Germline CDR1 SQVTM, CDR2 ANQGSEA. Unmatched junction bases numbered 10, after V lost 3 bases and J lost 14 bases. The CDR3 sequence is 13 residues long. The DNA of the CDR3 is TGCAGCGTTGAGATGACTAGCGGGACCCCAGCGTATTTT. It specifies CSVEMTSGTPAYF.

In DNA form, the CDR3 reads TGTGCCAGCAGTGAAGTTGGGTTCGGGGAAAAACTGTTTTTT. Encoded protein: CASSEVGFGEKLFF. The chain employs TRBV2 and TRBJ1-4; D gene unclear. Germline CDR1 reads SNHLY; CDR2 reads FYNNEI. The CDR3 extends over 14 amino acids. Deletions cut 1 base from V and 8 bases from J, with 11 bases between.

V usage is TRBV5-1 and J usage is TRBJ1-1; D gene ambiguous. The germline V gene has CDR1 SGHRS and CDR2 YFSETQ. The CDR3 consists of 15 residues. V was clipped by 0 bases and J by 0 bases, with 9 bases between them. For the CDR3, the DNA is TGCGCCAGCAGCTTGGGTTCGGCAATGAACACTGAAGCTTTCTTT. Amino acids: CASSLGSAMNTEAFF.

The chain links TRBV28 to TRBJ2-5; 14 positions agree with TRBD2. Trimming removed 5 bases from V and 6 bases from J; junction bases left unmatched: 14. This CDR3 is built from 18 residues. Per germline, CDR1 MDHEN and CDR2 SYDVKM. CDR3 sequence (DNA): TGTGCCAGCAGTCGACCGGGACTAGCGGGAGTTTTATCAAAGACCCAGTACTTC. Protein sequence: CASSRPGLAGVLSKTQYF. Based on the CDR3 plus reference TRBV28 and TRBJ2-5, the full variable domain is DVKVTQSSRYLVKRTGEKVFLECVQDMDHENMFWYRQDPGLGLRLIYFSYDVKMKEKGDIPEGYSVSREKKERFSLILESASTNQTSMYLCASSRPGLAGVLSKTQYFGPGTRLLVL.

There are a few counts of this clonotype. The rearrangement links TRBV6-5 to TRBJ1-1, with D hard to call. This CDR3 is built from 12 residues. Germline CDR1 MNHEY, CDR2 SVGAGI. The ends were cut back, 0 bases at V and 2 bases at J, with 1 base in the middle. The CDR3 region is CASSYSNTEAFF. The CDR3, as DNA: TGTGCCAGCAGTTACTCTAACACTGAAGCTTTCTTT.

The genes are TRBV6-5 and TRBJ2-3; D is unclear. Looked up from germline, CDR1 is MNHEY and CDR2 is SVGAGI. The CDR3 is 13 residues long. V lost 0 bases, J lost 3 bases, and 4 bases lay in between. CDR3 region: CASSYSGTDTQYF. CDR3 nucleotides: TGTGCCAGCAGTTACTCGGGGACAGATACGCAGTATTTT.

CDR3 sequence (DNA): TGCAGTGCTTCACCAGAGGAATACGAGCAGTACTTC. This encodes CSASPEEYEQYF. The chain joins TRBV20-1 to TRBJ2-7; D unclear. This CDR3 is 12 amino acids long. Germline CDR1 is DFQATT and CDR2 is SNEGSKA (reference sequence). V lost 5 bases, J lost 4 bases, and 12 bases lay in between.

This clonotype has only a few counts. V and J are TRBV19 and TRBJ1-1; D call uncertain. This CDR3 contains 12 residues. Germline CDR1 is LNHDA and CDR2 is SQIVND (reference sequence). V lost 6 bases, J lost 1 base, and 6 bases lay in between. CDR3: CASSFWNTEAFF. The CDR3, as DNA: TGTGCCAGTAGCTTCTGGAACACTGAAGCTTTCTTT.

This clonotype was seen a handful of times. The rearrangement uses TRBV20-1 and TRBJ2-1; D is ambiguous. The CDR3 contains 14 residues. Deletions cut 3 bases from V and 4 bases from J, with 13 bases between. Germline loops: CDR1 DFQATT, CDR2 SNEGSKA (reference sequence). In DNA, the CDR3 is TGCAGTGCTAGGGCCAGACGAATATACAATGAGCAGTTCTTC. It yields the protein CSARARRIYNEQFF.

This chain links TRBV20-1 with TRBJ2-7; no clear D gene. V dropped 4 bases and J dropped 6 bases, with 16 bases sitting between them. The CDR3 is 13 amino acids. Germline CDR1 reads DFQATT; CDR2 reads SNEGSKA (reference sequence). The chain's CDR3 is CSAIDQGMGEQYF. The CDR3, as DNA: TGCAGTGCTATCGACCAAGGGATGGGCGAGCAGTACTTC.

The chain carries TRBV7-2 and TRBJ2-3, with a tentative D call TRBD2 (5 bases). The CDR3 sequence is 16 residues long. CDR1 is SGHTA and CDR2 is FQGNSA in the germline V gene. Deletions cut 2 bases from V and 5 bases from J, with 17 bases between. CDR3 in DNA: TGTGCCAGCAGCTTATCGGTCGTGGGAGCAAAAGATACGCAGTATTTT. It specifies CASSLSVVGAKDTQYF.

The V call is TRBV9, the J call TRBJ1-2, with 8 nucleotides matching TRBD1. The ends lost 6 bases at V and 4 bases at J; junction bases unmatched: 2. Germline CDR1 SGDLS, CDR2 YYNGEE. The CDR3 extends over 12 amino acids. CDR3 sequence reads: CASTDRVYGYTF. CDR3 DNA: TGTGCCAGCACGGACAGGGTCTATGGCTACACCTTC.

This sequence joins TRBV18 and TRBJ2-1, with TRBD1 matching over 8 bases. CDR3 length: 17 amino acids. Germline V lookup: CDR1 KGHSH, CDR2 LQKENI. V trimming: 5 bases; J trimming: 5 bases; junction bases outside the gene matches: 14. The CDR3 here is CASSSWTPGTGNNEQFF. As DNA, the CDR3 is TGTGCCAGCTCATCGTGGACACCCGGGACAGGTAACAATGAGCAGTTCTTC. The complete variable domain, with remaining parts taken from reference TRBV18 and TRBJ2-1, reads NAGVMQNPRHLVRRRGQEARLRCSPMKGHSHVYWYRQLPEEGLKFMVYLQKENIIDESGMPKERFSAEFPKEGPSILRIQQVVRGDSAAYFCASSSWTPGTGNNEQFFGPGTRLTVL.

This chain links TRBV30 with TRBJ2-5, with D uncertain. The CDR3 has 14 amino acids. Looked up from germline, CDR1 is GTSNPN and CDR2 is SVGIG (reference sequence). The V end was cut by 2 bases, the J end by 3 bases, with 13 bases between. CDR3 protein: CAWSTSSGEETQYF. CDR3 DNA: TGTGCCTGGAGTACCTCCAGTGGGGAAGAGACCCAGTACTTC.

This clonotype occurred once. The CDR3 coding sequence is TGTGCCAGCAGCCAGCTGTACCTCCAGGGGGAGACCCAGTACTTC. It translates to CASSQLYLQGETQYF. V and J are TRBV6-2 or TRBV6-3 and TRBJ2-5; D possibly corresponds to TRBD1 (6 bases). CDR1 is MNHEY and CDR2 is SVGEGT in the germline V gene. The CDR3 totals 15 residues. V lost 6 bases and J lost 5, with 19 bases in between.

This clonotype was observed once. The rearrangement links TRBV7-9 to TRBJ2-7; no reliable D call. This CDR3 spans 12 amino acids. Looked up from germline, CDR1 is SEHNR and CDR2 is FQNEAQ (reference sequence). V lost 2 bases to trimming and J lost 7 bases, with 9 bases between them. The CDR3 sequence: CASSLSPKEQYF. The CDR3 bases are TGTGCCAGCAGCTTATCCCCAAAAGAGCAGTACTTC.